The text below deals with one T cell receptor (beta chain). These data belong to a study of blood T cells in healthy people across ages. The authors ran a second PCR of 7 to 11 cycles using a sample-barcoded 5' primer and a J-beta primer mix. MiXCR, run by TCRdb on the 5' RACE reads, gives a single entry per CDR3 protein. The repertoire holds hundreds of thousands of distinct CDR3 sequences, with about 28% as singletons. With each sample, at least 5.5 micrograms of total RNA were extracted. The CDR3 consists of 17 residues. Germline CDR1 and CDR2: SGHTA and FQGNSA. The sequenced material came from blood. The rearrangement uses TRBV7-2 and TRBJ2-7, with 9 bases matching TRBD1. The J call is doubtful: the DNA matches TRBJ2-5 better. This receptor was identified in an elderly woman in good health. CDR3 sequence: CASSFAGTGIFEGTQYF. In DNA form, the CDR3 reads TGTGCCAGCAGCTTCGCCGGGACAGGGATTTTCGAGGGGACCCAGTACTTC.